These T cell receptor beta chains were read from a single sample in a study of long-term antiretroviral therapy in people with HIV. Libraries were prepared by immunoSEQ multiplex PCR; TCRdb keeps only in-frame clonotypes and omits some of them. Of 20,000 to 25,000 clones in the sample, around 85% were seen once. The sample consisted of unsorted PBMCs, taken 1.6 years after starting antiretroviral therapy. The receptors derive from a man in his forties or fifties with HIV. CDR3s include the opening cysteine and the closing phenylalanine or tryptophan. A D gene is named only where the DNA matches it firmly. Expanded clones are given a class, and other clones once, few, many or no size at all.

TRBJ1-6 | 15 | TRBV4-1 | few | TRBD1 | CASSPGTGIRTPLHF | TGCGCCAGCAGCCCGGGGACAGGGATTAGGACACCCCTCCACTTT
TRBJ2-3 | 17 | TRBV29-1 | NA | TRBD2 | CSVRRGLAGGTTDTQYF | TGCAGCGTTCGCCGGGGACTAGCGGGAGGAACGACAGATACGCAGTATTTT
TRBJ2-7 | 13 | TRBV5-8 | NA | NA | CASEAASSYEQYF | TGTGCCAGCGAAGCAGCGAGCTCCTACGAGCAGTACTTC
TRBJ1-4 | 16 | TRBV4-1 | NA | NA | CASSHPKDTRNEKLFF | TGCGCCAGCAGCCACCCCAAGGACACTAGAAATGAAAAACTGTTTTTT
TRBJ1-2 | 13 | TRBV11-2 | NA | TRBD1 | CASSLTGDYGYTF | TGTGCCAGCAGCCTGACAGGGGACTATGGCTACACCTTC
TRBJ2-5 | 19 | TRBV14 | NA | TRBD2 | CASSQRPRGLAGGIETQYF | TGTGCCAGCAGCCAAAGACCTCGGGGACTAGCGGGAGGAATTGAGACCCAGTACTTC
TRBJ1-5 | 19 | TRBV30 | NA | TRBD1 | CAWSLPQGGQYGYNQPQHF | TGTGCCTGGAGTCTTCCTCAGGGGGGGCAATATGGTTATAATCAGCCCCAGCATTTT
TRBJ2-7 | 13 | TRBV6-5 | NA | TRBD2 | CASSYSGSYEQYF | TGTGCCAGCAGTTATAGCGGGAGTTACGAGCAGTACTTC
TRBJ2-1 | 16 | TRBV15 | NA | NA | CATSRAGGPPYNEQFF | TGTGCCACCAGCAGAGCCGGGGGGCCCCCCTACAATGAGCAGTTCTTC
TRBJ2-7 | 11 | TRBV25-1 | NA | NA | CASSRAYEQYF | TGTGCCAGCAGCCGAGCCTACGAGCAGTACTTC
TRBJ2-7 | 14 | TRBV7-9 | NA | NA | CASSLGRQSYEQYF | TGTGCCAGCAGCCTGGGACGGCAGTCCTACGAGCAGTACTTC
TRBJ2-1 | 11 | TRBV19 | NA | NA | CASSILQEQFF | TGTGCCAGTAGTATTCTCCAGGAGCAGTTCTTC
TRBJ2-7 | 15 | TRBV6-6 | NA | TRBD1 | CASSYPRDRGDEQYF | TGTGCCAGCAGTTACCCTCGGGACAGGGGGGACGAGCAGTACTTC
TRBJ2-7 | 17 | TRBV6-1 | NA | NA | CASSEARGSPIRYEQYF | TGTGCCAGCAGTGAAGCCCGGGGGAGCCCAATCCGATACGAGCAGTACTTC
TRBJ1-2 | 14 | TRBV13 | NA | TRBD1 | CASSSGQGWFGYTF | TGTGCCAGCAGCTCTGGACAGGGCTGGTTCGGCTACACCTTC
TRBJ1-6 | 15 | TRBV2 | NA | TRBD1 | CASRATGGYNSPLHF | TGTGCCAGCAGAGCGACAGGGGGCTACAATTCACCCCTCCACTTT
TRBJ1-2 | 12 | TRBV2 | NA | NA | CASEGTLYGYTF | TGTGCCAGCGAAGGGACTCTCTATGGCTACACCTTC
TRBJ2-7 | 15 | TRBV4-2 | few | TRBD2 | CASSQGSGGSYEQYF | TGTGCCAGCAGCCAAGGAAGCGGGGGGTCCTACGAGCAGTACTTC
TRBJ2-4 | 16 | TRBV11-2 | NA | TRBD1 | CASSTTQGATLNIQYF | TGTGCCAGCAGCACCACACAGGGGGCTACTCTAAACATTCAGTACTTC
TRBJ2-2 | 16 | TRBV11-2 | NA | NA | CASRWGGRRNTGELFF | TGTGCCAGCAGATGGGGTGGCAGAAGGAACACCGGGGAGCTGTTTTTT
TRBJ2-2 | 16 | TRBV5-4 | NA | TRBD2 | CASSSSSGSNTGELFF | TGTGCCAGCAGTTCGTCTAGCGGAAGCAACACCGGGGAGCTGTTTTTT
TRBJ2-7 | 14 | TRBV27 | NA | NA | CASSLRSEVGEQYF | TGTGCCAGCAGTTTAAGGTCAGAGGTAGGCGAGCAGTACTTC
TRBJ1-4 | 14 | TRBV7-9 | NA | NA | CASSLSRAQEKLFF | TGTGCCAGCAGCTTATCTAGGGCGCAGGAAAAACTGTTTTTT
TRBJ2-7 | 15 | TRBV4-1 | NA | TRBD1 | CASSQRTGGGIEQYF | TGCGCCAGCAGCCAACGGACAGGGGGCGGGATCGAGCAGTACTTC
TRBJ2-3 | 13 | TRBV7-9 | NA | NA | CASSPPTSDTQYF | TGTGCCAGCAGCCCTCCTACCTCAGATACGCAGTATTTT